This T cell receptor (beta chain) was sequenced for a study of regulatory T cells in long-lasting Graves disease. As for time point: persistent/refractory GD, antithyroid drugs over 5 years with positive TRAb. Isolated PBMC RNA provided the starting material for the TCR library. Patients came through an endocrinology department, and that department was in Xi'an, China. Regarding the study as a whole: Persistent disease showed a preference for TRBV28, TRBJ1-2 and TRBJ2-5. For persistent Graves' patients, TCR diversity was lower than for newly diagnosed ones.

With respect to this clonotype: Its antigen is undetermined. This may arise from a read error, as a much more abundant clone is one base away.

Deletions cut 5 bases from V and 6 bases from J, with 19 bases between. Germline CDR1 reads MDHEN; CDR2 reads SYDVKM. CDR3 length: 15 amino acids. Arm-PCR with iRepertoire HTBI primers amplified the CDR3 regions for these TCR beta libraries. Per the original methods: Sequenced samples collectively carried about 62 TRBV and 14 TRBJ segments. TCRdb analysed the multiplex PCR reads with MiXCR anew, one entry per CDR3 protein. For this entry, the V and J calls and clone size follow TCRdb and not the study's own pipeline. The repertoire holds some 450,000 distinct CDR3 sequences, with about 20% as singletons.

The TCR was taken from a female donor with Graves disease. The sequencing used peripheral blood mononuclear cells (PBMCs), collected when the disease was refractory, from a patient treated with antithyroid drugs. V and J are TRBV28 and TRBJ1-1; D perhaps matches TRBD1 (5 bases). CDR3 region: CASSEGIVGIAEAFF. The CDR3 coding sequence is TGTGCCAGCAGTGAGGGGATAGTTGGAATAGCTGAAGCTTTCTTT. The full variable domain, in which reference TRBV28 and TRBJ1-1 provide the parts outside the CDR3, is DVKVTQSSRYLVKRTGEKVFLECVQDMDHENMFWYRQDPGLGLRLIYFSYDVKMKEKGDIPEGYSVSREKKERFSLILESASTNQTSMYLCASSEGIVGIAEAFFGQGTRLTVV.